This TCR beta chain was identified in a study of shared clonotypes between healthy human individuals. Several immunoSEQ plates held equal portions of the genomic DNA taken from each subset. TCRdb keeps only in-frame clones here, not all; method: immunoSEQ multiplex PCR. The table includes around 1,900,000 clones, 93% detected once. Terminally differentiated effector memory CD45RA+ cells were left out of the naive CD8 fraction, which was CD45RO-negative and positively selected for CCR7. Per germline, CDR1 SGDLS and CDR2 YYNGEE. V shed 4 bases and J shed 5 bases, with 16 bases lying between them. The CDR3 has 14 residues.

Sequenced sample: naive CD8+ T cells from PBMCs. This sequence was found in a man between 18 and 35 years old in good health. Some clones in this sample may be carry-over from other donors' samples. The chain carries TRBV9 and TRBJ2-7; D tentatively reads TRBD1 or TRBD2 (5 bases each). The CDR3 nucleotides read TGTGCCAGCAGCCCTTGGGGGTTATTCCACGAGCAGTACTTC. Amino acid sequence: CASSPWGLFHEQYF.